The 30 T cell receptor beta chains below all came from one sample that was sequenced in a study of T cell responses to AZD1222 COVID-19 vaccine (dated by TCRdb to 2020 to 2023). In light of the paper, this sample's time point label describes: baseline before first vaccination. The library came from the immunoSEQ multiplex PCR assay. TCRdb obtained this table from immuneACCESS and retained in-frame rearrangements with V and J assigned. These tables miss some clones; where compared with another copy, unresolved V genes account for less than half of the shortfall, and the remainder is unexplained. The sample table holds around 91,000 clones, of which approximately 90% were seen once. Of the sample, less than 20% falls within the top ten clones. The sequencing used peripheral blood, collected on day 0 of AZD1222 vaccination. Every receptor here comes from an adult in good health.

V usage is TRBV2 and J usage is TRBJ1-2; D is uncertain. Germline assignment: CDR1 SNHLY and CDR2 FYNNEI. The CDR3 has 12 residues. The V gene lost 3 bases and the J gene lost 5 bases, with 7 bases spanning the gap. In nucleotides, the CDR3 is TGTGCCAGCAGTGATCGGCCTTATGGCTACACCTTC. The encoded protein is CASSDRPYGYTF.

The chain is built from TRBV5-6 and TRBJ2-5, with 8 bases matching TRBD1. V shed 2 bases and J 5 bases; nucleotides not matched to a gene: 8. The CDR3 extends over 15 amino acids. The germline CDR1 and CDR2 sequences are SGHDT and YYEEEE. Written as DNA, the CDR3 is TGTGCCAGCAGCTTCTCAGGGGGCGGACATGAGACCCAGTACTTC. It codes for CASSFSGGGHETQYF.

This clone was recorded many times. V gene TRBV5-6 combines with J gene TRBJ2-7, with 10 bases that match TRBD1. Trimming removed 4 bases from V and 5 bases from J; junction bases left unmatched: 6. Germline V gives CDR1 SGHDT, CDR2 YYEEEE. This CDR3 has 14 amino acids. CDR3 DNA sequence: TGTGCCAGCAGCCTACGACAGGGGGCCCACGAGCAGTACTTC. Protein product: CASSLRQGAHEQYF.

The genes are TRBV11-2 and TRBJ2-1, with 8 bases that match TRBD2. The junction had 10 bases not matched to a gene; V was cut back by 5 bases and J by 10 bases. Germline loops: CDR1 SGHAT, CDR2 FQNNGV. The CDR3 contains 14 residues. Here the CDR3 reads CASSRGLVVVEQFF. The CDR3 nucleotides read TGTGCCAGCAGCCGGGGACTAGTAGTGGTGGAGCAGTTCTTC.

The rearrangement joins TRBV3-1 (or the pseudogene TRBV3-2) to TRBJ1-2, with 7 positions matching TRBD1. The V gene end was trimmed by 3 bases and the J gene end by 5 bases; junction bases not matched to a gene: 6. CDR1 and CDR2 (germline): LGHDT, YNNKEL (reference sequence). The CDR3 length is 14 residues. Here the CDR3 reads CASSHLGQSYGYTF. The CDR3 nucleotides read TGTGCCAGCAGCCACTTGGGACAGTCTTATGGCTACACCTTC.

The genes are TRBV19 and TRBJ2-5; 8 nucleotides agree with TRBD2. This CDR3 region has 15 residues. Germline loops: CDR1 LNHDA, CDR2 SQIVND (reference sequence). The junction had 7 bases not matched to a gene; V was cut back by 2 bases and J by 5 bases. In DNA form, the CDR3 reads TGTGCCAGTAGTATAAGGGCGGGAGGAGGGGAGACCCAGTACTTC. Translation gives CASSIRAGGGETQYF.

CDR3 loop: CASSLGSRVSLPSYNEQFF. CDR3 in DNA: TGTGCCAGCAGCTTAGGGTCGCGGGTTTCCCTCCCATCCTACAATGAGCAGTTCTTC. The chain joins TRBV11-3 to TRBJ2-1; D is possibly TRBD2 (5 bases). This CDR3 spans 19 amino acids. The V and J ends lost 1 base and 1 base respectively, with 20 bases between them. Germline V gene lookup returns CDR1 SGHNT and CDR2 YENEEA.

This clone was picked up a small number of times. CDR3 region: CASSQESGLGANIQYF. CDR3 DNA sequence: TGCGCCAGCAGCCAAGAGAGCGGGCTGGGGGCAAACATTCAGTACTTC. The chain uses TRBV4-3 and TRBJ2-4; TRBD1 or TRBD2 may be the D gene (6 bases each). CDR1 and CDR2 (germline): LGHNA, YSLEER. V lost 0 bases to trimming and J lost 6 bases, with 15 bases between them. The CDR3 totals 16 residues.

J is TRBJ2-3 and V is TRBV4-3; TRBD2 matches 11 bases. J was trimmed by 6 bases and V by 0 bases; bases with no gene match: 2. The germline V gene has CDR1 LGHNA and CDR2 YSLEER. There are 15 residues in the CDR3. The DNA of the CDR3 is TGCGCCAGCAGCCAAGAAGTAGCGGGGGGGGATACGCAGTATTTT. Translated: CASSQEVAGGDTQYF.

The chain links TRBV6-4 to TRBJ2-2, with D possibly being TRBD1 or TRBD2 (5 bases each). V lost 2 bases, J lost 6 bases, and 13 bases lay in between. Germline values: CDR1 MRHNA, CDR2 SNTAGT. The CDR3 runs 15 residues. CDR3: CASSDRGPYSGELFF. The CDR3 DNA sequence: TGTGCCAGCAGTGACAGGGGACCATACTCCGGGGAGCTGTTTTTT.

This clone was observed a single time. The CDR3 DNA sequence: TGTGCCAGCAGTTTAAGTGGGAATCAGCCCCAGCATTTT. Its protein product is CASSLSGNQPQHF. The rearrangement uses TRBV12-3 or TRBV12-4 and TRBJ1-5; no clear D. V was trimmed by 2 bases and J by 4 bases, leaving 6 bases between them. The CDR3 consists of 13 residues.

The rearrangement joins TRBV2 to TRBJ2-1; tentative D call: TRBD2 (6 bases). The germline V and J ends were trimmed by 7 bases and 3 bases, with 13 bases remaining between them. The CDR3 spans 14 residues. Germline V gene data show CDR1 as SNHLY and CDR2 as FYNNEI. The CDR3 reads CASNNPGVYNEQFF. In DNA form, the CDR3 reads TGTGCCAGCAACAATCCGGGGGTCTACAATGAGCAGTTCTTC.

The V and J genes are TRBV11-2 and TRBJ2-7; D perhaps matches TRBD2 (5 bases). Trimming took 1 base from V and 4 from J, leaving 14 bases between them. The CDR3 extends over 15 amino acids. Germline CDR1 is SGHAT and CDR2 is FQNNGV. Written as DNA, the CDR3 is TGTGCCAGCAGCTTAGGGCCACTAGGGAATTACGAGCAGTACTTC. Translating it yields CASSLGPLGNYEQYF.

There are a few counts of this clone. The gene calls are TRBV6-2 or TRBV6-3 and TRBJ1-1, with unresolved D. CDR1 and CDR2 from the germline V gene are MNHEY and SVGEGT. The CDR3 has 13 residues. V was shortened by 6 bases and J by 2 bases, with 10 bases between the two germline ends. The CDR3 loop reads CASSATENTEAFF. The CDR3 DNA is TGTGCCAGCAGCGCAACAGAAAACACTGAAGCTTTCTTT.

V is TRBV5-1 and J is TRBJ2-5; 11 bases match TRBD2. CDR1 is SGHRS and CDR2 is YFSETQ in the germline V gene. With 6 bases clipped from V and 5 bases from J, the junction kept 9 bases outside the gene matches. This CDR3 is 15 amino acids long. CDR3 protein: CASTVTSSGRETQYF. The CDR3 DNA follows: TGCGCCAGCACCGTGACCTCTAGCGGGAGGGAGACCCAGTACTTC. Based on the CDR3 plus reference TRBV5-1 and TRBJ2-5, the full variable domain is KAGVTQTPRYLIKTRGQQVTLSCSPISGHRSVSWYQQTPGQGLQFLFEYFSETQRNKGNFPGRFSGRQFSNSRSEMNVSTLELGDSALYLCASTVTSSGRETQYFGPGTRLLVL.

The chain joins TRBV4-3 to TRBJ1-2; D call uncertain. Germline loops: CDR1 LGHNA, CDR2 YSLEER. The V end lost 0 bases, the J end lost 1 base, and 9 bases lay between the germline ends. This CDR3 comprises 15 residues. CDR3 amino acids: CASSQELTGNYGYTF. The CDR3 coding sequence is TGCGCCAGCAGCCAAGAGCTAACCGGTAACTATGGCTACACCTTC.

This clone has a handful of counts. The V gene is TRBV15, the J gene TRBJ2-2; D uncertain. This CDR3 has 17 amino acids. With 3 bases removed from V and 5 bases from J, the gap between germline ends came to 19 bases. Per the germline V gene, CDR1 is LNHNV and CDR2 is YYDKDF (reference sequence). For the CDR3, the DNA is TGTGCCACCAGCAGCCTATTCCGAGGAACCGGGACCGGGGAGCTGTTTTTT. Protein product: CATSSLFRGTGTGELFF.

The rearrangement uses TRBV9 and TRBJ1-2; 9 positions match TRBD1. The V segment lost 3 bases and the J segment 3 bases; nucleotides outside the gene matches: 9. Germline V gene sequence: CDR1 SGDLS, CDR2 YYNGEE. The CDR3 loop spans 16 amino acids. The CDR3 here is CASSERDRAGYYGYTF. CDR3 DNA sequence: TGTGCCAGCAGCGAACGGGACAGGGCAGGGTACTATGGCTACACCTTC.

The chain links TRBV5-1 to TRBJ2-5; possible D gene TRBD1, 6 bases. Germline V gives CDR1 SGHRS, CDR2 YFSETQ. The CDR3 contains 17 residues. The ends were cut back, 0 bases at V and 4 bases at J, with 19 bases in the middle. DNA of the CDR3: TGCGCCAGCAGCTTGGGATGGATCAGGGGCACGGGAGAGACCCAGTACTTC. Translating it yields CASSLGWIRGTGETQYF.

This chain links TRBV10-3 with TRBJ2-1; 14 bases are shared with TRBD2. There are 17 residues in the CDR3. Germline lookup yields CDR1 ENHRY and CDR2 SYGVKD. After removal of 5 bases from V and 6 bases from J, the junction contained 9 bases not matched to a gene. The CDR3: CAISNPGTSGGTNEQFF. The CDR3 region has the DNA TGTGCCATCAGTAACCCCGGGACTAGCGGGGGTACCAATGAGCAGTTCTTC.

This chain connects TRBV5-1 to TRBJ1-2, with TRBD1 as a possible D gene (5 bases). Trimming removed 0 bases from V and 8 bases from J, with 14 bases in between. Germline V gene lookup returns CDR1 SGHRS and CDR2 YFSETQ. CDR3 length: 14 amino acids. CDR3 region: CASSLAGGNGGYTF. CDR3 in DNA: TGCGCCAGCAGCTTGGCGGGGGGGAATGGCGGCTACACCTTC.

The rearrangement links TRBV9 to TRBJ1-6; D unresolved. The CDR3 spans 13 residues. Trimming removed 3 bases at V and 7 bases at J, with 8 bases between. Germline loops: CDR1 SGDLS, CDR2 YYNGEE. The CDR3 DNA reads TGTGCCAGCAGCGAAAATATCAATTCACCCCTCCACTTT. Its translation: CASSENINSPLHF.

The chain carries TRBV5-6 and TRBJ1-5; no definite D call. Germline V CDR1 and CDR2: SGHDT, YYEEEE. This CDR3 is 12 amino acids long. Deletions cut 1 base from V and 4 bases from J, with 3 bases between. The CDR3 loop is CASSLINQPQHF. The CDR3 nucleotides are TGTGCCAGCAGCTTGATTAATCAGCCCCAGCATTTT.

The CDR3 nucleotides read TGTGCCAGTGGGAAGACCAGCTCCTACGAGCAGTACTTC. Protein product: CASGKTSSYEQYF. V usage is TRBV19 and J usage is TRBJ2-7; D gene unclear. The CDR3 loop spans 13 amino acids. Trimming cost V 8 bases and J 0 bases, with 11 bases left between them. Germline V CDR1 and CDR2: LNHDA, SQIVND (reference sequence).

The count of this clone is one. The rearrangement joins TRBV12-3 or TRBV12-4 to TRBJ1-2; D gene uncertain. There are 12 residues in the CDR3. Trimming took 2 bases from V and 8 from J, leaving 9 bases between them. CDR3 loop: CASSLRLRGYTF. The CDR3 region has the DNA TGTGCCAGCAGTTTACGGCTACGGGGCTACACCTTC.

The chain combines TRBV5-8 with TRBJ2-5, with TRBD2 matching over 10 bases. Unmatched junction bases numbered 12, after V lost 4 bases and J lost 3 bases. The CDR3 is 17 amino acids. Looked up from germline, CDR1 is SGHTS and CDR2 is YDEGEE. The CDR3 region is CASSRGGSSGSKETQYF. CDR3 sequence (DNA): TGTGCCAGCAGCCGTGGGGGGTCTAGCGGGAGTAAAGAGACCCAGTACTTC.

The CDR3 DNA reads as TGCGCCAGCAGCCAAGGGCTAGCGGACAATGAGCAGTTCTTC. It translates to CASSQGLADNEQFF. The rearrangement links TRBV4-3 to TRBJ2-1, with TRBD2 matching over 7 bases. The germline CDR1 and CDR2 sequences are LGHNA and YSLEER. This CDR3 has 14 residues. J was trimmed by 5 bases and V by 1 base; bases with no gene match: 2.

This chain links TRBV6-2 or TRBV6-3 with TRBJ2-1; D possibly corresponds to TRBD2 (6 bases). The V end was cut by 0 bases, the J end by 3 bases, with 6 bases between. Looked up from germline, CDR1 is MNHEY and CDR2 is SVGEGT. The CDR3 covers 14 residues. The CDR3 bases are TGTGCCAGCAGTTACTCGACTAGCTACAATGAGCAGTTCTTC. Its protein is CASSYSTSYNEQFF.

CDR3 DNA: TGTGCCAGTAGTCCTGAAGAGAATTCACCCCTCCACTTT. Translating gives CASSPEENSPLHF. This chain links TRBV19 with TRBJ1-6, with no clear D. Trimming left V 5 bases short and J 7 bases short, with 9 bases between. This CDR3 spans 13 amino acids. Germline V CDR1 and CDR2: LNHDA, SQIVND (reference sequence).

This clone has just one count. CDR3 sequence: CASSIPGLAKQFF. The CDR3 nucleotides are TGCGCCAGCAGTATACCGGGACTAGCTAAGCAGTTCTTC. V and J are TRBV10-2 and TRBJ2-1, with TRBD2 matching 9 bases. V shed 5 bases, J shed 11 bases, and the junction held 7 bases outside the gene matches. CDR3 length: 13 amino acids. Per germline, CDR1 WSHSY and CDR2 SAAADI.